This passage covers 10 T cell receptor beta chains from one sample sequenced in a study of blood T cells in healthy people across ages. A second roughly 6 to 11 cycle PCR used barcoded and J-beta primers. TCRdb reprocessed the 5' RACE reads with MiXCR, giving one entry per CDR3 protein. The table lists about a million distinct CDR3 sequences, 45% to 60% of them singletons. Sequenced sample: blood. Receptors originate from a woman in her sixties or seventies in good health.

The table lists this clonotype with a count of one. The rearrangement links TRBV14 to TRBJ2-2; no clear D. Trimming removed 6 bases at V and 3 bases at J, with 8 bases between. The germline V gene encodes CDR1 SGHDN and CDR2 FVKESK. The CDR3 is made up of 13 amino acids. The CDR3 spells CASRHLDTGELFF. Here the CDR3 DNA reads TGTGCCAGCAGGCACCTAGACACCGGGGAGCTGTTTTTT.

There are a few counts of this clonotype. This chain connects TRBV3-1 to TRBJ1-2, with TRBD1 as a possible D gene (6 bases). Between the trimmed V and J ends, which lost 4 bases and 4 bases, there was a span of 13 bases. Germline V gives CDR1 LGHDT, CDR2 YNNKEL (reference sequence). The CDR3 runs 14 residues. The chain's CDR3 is CASSPPSGAYGYTF. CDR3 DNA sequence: TGTGCCAGCAGCCCCCCCTCGGGGGCCTATGGCTACACCTTC.

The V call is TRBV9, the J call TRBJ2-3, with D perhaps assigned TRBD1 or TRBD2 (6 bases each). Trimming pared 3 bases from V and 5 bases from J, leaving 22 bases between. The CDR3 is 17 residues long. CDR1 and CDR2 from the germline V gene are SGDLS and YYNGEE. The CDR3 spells CASSATPSGEVKDTQYF. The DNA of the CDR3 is TGTGCCAGCAGCGCGACCCCGTCAGGGGAGGTAAAAGATACGCAGTATTTT.

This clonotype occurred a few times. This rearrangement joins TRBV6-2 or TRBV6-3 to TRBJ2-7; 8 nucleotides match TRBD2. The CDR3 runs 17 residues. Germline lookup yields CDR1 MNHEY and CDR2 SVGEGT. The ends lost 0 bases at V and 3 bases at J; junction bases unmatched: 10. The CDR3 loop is CASSYSSSGLALYEQYF. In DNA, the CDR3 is TGTGCCAGCAGTTACTCGAGCAGCGGACTAGCCCTCTACGAGCAGTACTTC.

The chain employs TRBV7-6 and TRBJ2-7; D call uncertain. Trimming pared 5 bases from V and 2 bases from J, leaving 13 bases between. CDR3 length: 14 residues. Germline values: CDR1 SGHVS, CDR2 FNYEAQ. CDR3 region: CASSVEAATYEQYF. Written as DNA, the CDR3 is TGTGCCAGCAGCGTAGAGGCCGCAACCTACGAGCAGTACTTC.

The CDR3 DNA sequence: TGCGCCAGCAGCCATGATATTTCGGATACGCAGTATTTT. Its translation: CASSHDISDTQYF. This chain joins TRBV4-1 and TRBJ2-3; no clear D gene. The V and J ends lost 3 bases and 6 bases respectively, with 10 bases between them. Germline V gene data show CDR1 as MGHRA and CDR2 as YSYEKL. This CDR3 has 13 amino acids.

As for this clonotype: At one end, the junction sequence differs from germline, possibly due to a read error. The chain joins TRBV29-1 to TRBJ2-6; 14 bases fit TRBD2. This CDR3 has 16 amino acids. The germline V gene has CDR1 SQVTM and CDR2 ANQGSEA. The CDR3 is CSVPGLAGAGANALTF. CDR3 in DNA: TGCAGCGTGCCGGGACTAGCGGGAGCTGGGGCCAACGCCCTGACTTTC.

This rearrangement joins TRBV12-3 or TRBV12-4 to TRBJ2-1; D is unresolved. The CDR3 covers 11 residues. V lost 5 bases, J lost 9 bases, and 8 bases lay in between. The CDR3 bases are TGTGCCAGCAGTCCAACCACTGAGCAGTTCTTC. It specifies CASSPTTEQFF.

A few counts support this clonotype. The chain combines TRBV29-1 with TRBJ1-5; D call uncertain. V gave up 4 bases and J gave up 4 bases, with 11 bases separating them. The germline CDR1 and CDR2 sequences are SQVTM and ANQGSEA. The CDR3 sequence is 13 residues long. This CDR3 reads CSVAVDGNQPQHF. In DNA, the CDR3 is TGCAGCGTTGCTGTCGACGGAAATCAGCCCCAGCATTTT.

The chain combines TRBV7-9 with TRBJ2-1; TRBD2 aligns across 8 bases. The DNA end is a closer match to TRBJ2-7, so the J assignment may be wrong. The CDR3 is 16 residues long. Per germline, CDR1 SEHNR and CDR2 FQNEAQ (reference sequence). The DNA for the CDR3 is TGTGCCAGCAGCTTAGGTGAACTAGCGGTGTACAATGAGCAGTACTTC. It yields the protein CASSLGELAVYNEQYF.